The entry that follows covers one T cell receptor (beta chain) sequence. The antigen is undetermined. Sequenced by immunoSEQ multiplex PCR; TCRdb stores in-frame clones only, minus some. The top ten hold around 5.4% of the sample, which has approximately 150,000 clones, more than 85% seen once. Germline-derived CDR1 and CDR2 are MNHNY and SVGAGI (reference sequence). Trimming removed 7 bases from V and 8 bases from J, with 23 bases in between. The CDR3 runs 15 residues. The data are from a study of T cell responses to AZD1222 COVID-19 vaccine. Study observations and caveats: Females outnumbered males among donors, who were mostly white British; clonal diversity was possibly underestimated.

Sequenced material: peripheral blood, taken on day 0 of AZD1222 vaccination. The source of this sequence is an adult in good health. The V gene is TRBV6-6, the J gene TRBJ1-2, with D perhaps TRBD1 (5 bases). The CDR3 is CASTELRGLSVGYTF. The CDR3 coding sequence is TGTGCCAGCACAGAGTTAAGGGGCCTTTCTGTCGGCTACACCTTC.